These T cell receptor beta chains were read from a single sample in a study of blood T cell repertoires in COVID-19. The table came from immunoSEQ multiplex PCR; TCRdb's copy has only in-frame clones and leaves some out. The table lists around 250,000 clones, about nine tenths of them singletons. The specimen was peripheral blood. These receptors were obtained from a woman aged 60 to 75 who had recovered from COVID-19. Both conserved end residues are part of each CDR3. D genes are given only for firm matches. The size field is filled for only some rows; it gives once, few, many or a size class.

J | size | D | V | CDR3 | DNA
TRBJ1-1 | . | . | TRBV6-1 | CASSDSGQYTEAFF | TGTGCCAGCAGTGATTCAGGACAATACACTGAAGCTTTCTTT
TRBJ1-4 | . | . | TRBV7-9 | CASRRDGNEKLFF | TGTGCCAGCAGACGTGACGGGAATGAAAAACTGTTTTTT
TRBJ1-1 | . | TRBD1 | TRBV3-1/TRBV3-2 | CASSPTGGPAFF | TGTGCCAGCAGCCCGACAGGGGGCCCAGCTTTCTTT
TRBJ1-1 | few | TRBD1 | TRBV5-1 | CASTPDRLNTEAFF | TGCGCCAGCACCCCGGACAGGTTGAACACTGAAGCTTTCTTT
TRBJ2-5 | once | TRBD2 | TRBV5-1 | CASSSSSSGGAGETQYF | TGCGCCAGCAGCTCCTCTTCTAGCGGGGGGGCGGGAGAGACCCAGTACTTC
TRBJ1-2 | . | . | TRBV9 | CASSVDPGNYGYTF | TGTGCCAGCAGCGTAGATCCAGGCAACTATGGCTACACCTTC
TRBJ1-5 | . | . | TRBV19 | CASWSGYGQPQHF | TGTGCCAGTTGGTCGGGGTACGGTCAGCCCCAGCATTTT
TRBJ1-2 | few | . | TRBV7-2 | CASSLGGPPTDGYTF | TGTGCCAGCAGCTTAGGCGGGCCTCCTACGGATGGCTACACCTTC
TRBJ1-6 | . | . | TRBV28 | CASSPAGHSSYNSPLHF | TGTGCCAGCAGTCCTGCCGGTCATAGCTCCTATAATTCACCCCTCCACTTT
TRBJ2-7 | . | TRBD1 | TRBV19 | CASPTGGATYEQYF | TGTGCCAGCCCGACAGGGGGCGCAACCTACGAGCAGTACTTC
TRBJ1-1 | . | . | TRBV27 | CASSFRLVGTEAFF | TGTGCCAGCAGTTTTAGACTAGTTGGCACTGAAGCTTTCTTT
TRBJ2-1 | . | TRBD2 | TRBV2 | CASSSMTSGVYNEQFF | TGTGCCAGCAGTTCAATGACTAGCGGGGTCTACAATGAGCAGTTCTTC
TRBJ2-7 | . | . | TRBV27 | CASMGGGIGYEQYF | TGTGCCAGCATGGGAGGGGGTATCGGGTACGAGCAGTACTTC
TRBJ2-3 | . | . | TRBV5-1 | CASSLRGGPTDTQYF | TGCGCCAGCAGCTTGCGGGGTGGCCCGACAGATACGCAGTATTTT
TRBJ2-3 | . | . | TRBV9 | CASALAADTQYF | TGTGCCAGCGCGCTAGCAGCAGATACGCAGTATTTT
TRBJ1-6 | . | TRBD1 | TRBV7-2 | CASSPARDRGSPLHF | TGTGCCAGCAGCCCAGCCCGGGACAGAGGTTCACCCCTCCACTTT
TRBJ2-3 | . | . | TRBV9 | CASTPRTGRTDTQYF | TGTGCCAGCACCCCGAGGACGGGGAGGACAGATACGCAGTATTTT
TRBJ1-2 | once | TRBD1 | TRBV9 | CASSPKDRGNYGYTF | TGTGCCAGCAGCCCTAAGGACAGGGGTAACTATGGCTACACCTTC